This T cell receptor (beta chain) was observed in a study of T cells in women clearing cervical HPV infection. V was pared by 4 bases and J by 1 base, with 8 bases of the junction left unmatched. The CDR3 sequence is 15 residues long. CDR1 and CDR2 (germline): DFQATT, SNEGSKA (reference sequence). Study findings and constraints: A classifier using richness and V gene abundances reached an AUC of roughly 0.8.

Points on this clone: Antigen unknown. The read ends 3 residues shy of where the CDR3 ends; the end is completed using the germline J gene.

Method: immunoSEQ multiplex PCR; TCRdb's copy keeps in-frame clones and lacks some. The sample includes about 19,000 clones. All participants had a single incident cervical HPV16 infection, and prevalent HPV16 infections were excluded. V is TRBV20-1 and J is TRBJ1-1, with 8 bases that match TRBD1. This clonotype was obtained from a woman between 18 and 69 years old with a cervical HPV16 infection that either progressed to CIN3+ or cleared (not recorded which). Sample: blood buffy coat. The sequenced part of the CDR3 DNA is TGCAGTGCTAAATCACCAGACAGGGGGAACACTGAA. Translating it yields CSAKSPDRGNTE. The whole CDR3 sequence is CSAKSPDRGNTEAFF.